This T cell receptor (beta chain) is drawn from a study of blood T cells in healthy people across ages. Study-level points and caveats: Higher diversity and more naive CD4+ cells were features of long-lived donors, compared to aged donors. Per million T cells, the diversity of TCR beta decreased roughly linearly as age advanced.

Through a sample-barcoded 5' primer and a J-beta primer mix, a second PCR was run for about 6 to 12 cycles. The template-switch adaptor was a 5' adaptor with 12 random nucleotides. It tagged each cDNA molecule. MiXCR was run by TCRdb on the 5' RACE reads, yielding one entry per CDR3 protein. The sample contains about 1.8 million distinct CDR3 sequences, around 50% of which appear only once. A remark on this clonotype: Antigen specificity is unknown.

The CDR3 length is 19 residues. Unmatched junction bases numbered 17, after V lost 4 bases and J lost 4 bases. The germline V gene has CDR1 MNHEY and CDR2 SVGAGI. The donors, healthy Caucasians from Russia, were aged roughly 6 to 100. This sequence joins TRBV6-5 and TRBJ1-1; 11 nucleotides agree with TRBD1. The sequenced sample consisted of blood. The clonotype originates from a woman in her 40s in good health. The CDR3 here is CASSSHKGGGGTGGTEAFF. The DNA for the CDR3 is TGTGCCAGCAGTTCCCACAAAGGGGGCGGGGGGACAGGGGGCACTGAAGCTTTCTTT.